The 12 T cell receptor beta chains below come from one sample, sequenced in a study of cytomegalovirus exposure and HLA in healthy donors. The primer mix had 60 Vbeta and 13 Jbeta primers. The method was immunoSEQ multiplex PCR; TCRdb's version includes in-frame clones alone and lacks a portion of them. The sample lists around 140,000 clones, approximately 75% occurring once. The sequenced sample consisted of PBMCs. These receptors all stem from a man aged 50-60 years in good health and CMV-seropositive.

The chain has TRBV9 and TRBJ2-7, with D perhaps matching TRBD1 (5 bases). V was clipped by 1 base and J by 6 bases, with 20 bases between them. This CDR3 spans 16 amino acids. In germline, CDR1 is SGDLS, CDR2 YYNGEE. The CDR3: CASSVSSYQGGREQYF. The CDR3 DNA is TGTGCCAGCAGCGTATCGTCCTATCAGGGTGGTCGCGAGCAGTACTTC. Full variable domain (remainder filled in from reference TRBV9 and TRBJ2-7): DSGVTQTPKHLITATGQRVTLRCSPRSGDLSVYWYQQSLDQGLQFLIQYYNGEERAKGNILERFSAQQFPDLHSELNLSSLELGDSALYFCASSVSSYQGGREQYFGPGTRLTVT.

This clone came up once. This sequence joins TRBV27 and TRBJ2-7, with 7 bases that match TRBD2. J lost 3 bases, V lost 4 bases, and 3 bases had no gene match. CDR1 and CDR2 (germline): MNHEY, SMNVEV (reference sequence). The CDR3 covers 13 residues. CDR3 bases: TGTGCCAGCAGTTGGGCTAGCGGCTACGAGCAGTACTTC. It translates to CASSWASGYEQYF.

The table lists this clone with a few counts. The chain is built from TRBV5-5 and TRBJ1-1, with 7 nucleotides matching TRBD1. Germline CDR1 reads SGHKS; CDR2 reads YYEKEE (reference sequence). The J segment lost 3 bases and the V segment lost 4 bases, leaving 6 bases of the junction unmatched. The CDR3 covers 14 residues. The DNA of the CDR3 is TGTGCCAGCAGCCCGGGGACAGCGGACACTGAAGCTTTCTTT. It is translated as CASSPGTADTEAFF.

The chain uses TRBV2 and TRBJ2-1; D is uncertain. Germline lookup yields CDR1 SNHLY and CDR2 FYNNEI. The V end was cut by 6 bases, the J end by 10 bases, with 7 bases between. This CDR3 spans 10 amino acids. CDR3 loop: CASRLREQFF. CDR3 DNA sequence: TGTGCCAGCAGGCTACGGGAGCAGTTCTTC.

The chain carries TRBV5-4 and TRBJ2-1; TRBD2 agrees at 7 bases. The germline CDR1 and CDR2 sequences are SGHNT and YYREEE (reference sequence). The CDR3 loop spans 14 amino acids. The V and J ends lost 3 bases and 8 bases, in that order; junction bases with no gene match: 8. CDR3 sequence: CASSWGGQGYEQFF. DNA for the CDR3: TGTGCCAGCAGCTGGGGGGGTCAGGGCTATGAGCAGTTCTTC.

This clone was observed a few times. V gene TRBV7-8 combines with J gene TRBJ2-3, with a weak D call TRBD2 (5 bases). The V end lost 5 bases, the J end lost 7 bases, and 31 bases lay between the germline ends. The germline gives CDR1 SGHVS, CDR2 FQNEAQ. The CDR3 has 19 residues. CDR3 residues: CASSVENDPLAGRLNTQYF. The CDR3 nucleotides read TGTGCCAGCAGCGTAGAAAACGATCCTCTAGCCGGACGACTAAATACGCAGTATTTT.

V and J are TRBV6-5 and TRBJ2-1; D unclear. V lost 4 bases and J lost 2, with 6 bases in between. CDR1 is MNHEY and CDR2 is SVGAGI in the germline V gene. The CDR3 covers 13 residues. The CDR3 DNA is TGTGCCAGCAGTTCGGTCACCTACAATGAGCAGTTCTTC. It yields the protein CASSSVTYNEQFF.

This chain connects TRBV6-6 to TRBJ2-1; perhaps TRBD2 as D (6 bases). Germline values: CDR1 MNHNY, CDR2 SVGAGI (reference sequence). The V end lost 2 bases, the J end lost 6 bases, and 17 bases lay between the germline ends. The CDR3 runs 16 residues. The CDR3 bases are TGTGCCAGCAGTTACGGAGGGGCGACGGGGAGCAATGAGCAGTTCTTC. Translated: CASSYGGATGSNEQFF.

V and J are TRBV5-6 and TRBJ2-4, with D perhaps matching TRBD1 (5 bases). V lost 4 bases, J lost 8 bases, and 16 bases lay in between. The CDR3 covers 14 residues. Germline V CDR1 and CDR2: SGHDT, YYEEEE. The CDR3 reads CASSLDTRGDIQYF. In nucleotides, the CDR3 is TGTGCCAGCAGCCTGGACACTCGTGGAGACATTCAGTACTTC.

The sample holds one count of this clone. The chain combines TRBV10-3 with TRBJ2-5; TRBD1 aligns across 8 bases. Looked up from germline, CDR1 is ENHRY and CDR2 is SYGVKD. The J segment lost 5 bases and the V segment lost 3 bases, leaving 8 bases of the junction unmatched. The CDR3 is 15 residues long. CDR3 sequence (DNA): TGTGCCATCAGTGAACCGGGACAGGCTTGGGAGACCCAGTACTTC. It yields the protein CAISEPGQAWETQYF.

The J gene is TRBJ1-1, the V gene TRBV6-5; D unresolved. Germline CDR1 reads MNHEY; CDR2 reads SVGAGI. The CDR3 length is 14 residues. V lost 4 bases, J lost 1 base, and 10 bases lay in between. This CDR3 reads CASSLESRNTEAFF. CDR3 nucleotide sequence: TGTGCCAGCAGTTTGGAGAGCCGGAACACTGAAGCTTTCTTT.

This chain joins TRBV2 and TRBJ2-2, with 8 bases identical to TRBD1. With 4 bases clipped from V and 9 bases from J, the junction kept 7 bases outside the gene matches. There are 14 residues in the CDR3. The germline V gene encodes CDR1 SNHLY and CDR2 FYNNEI. CDR3 bases: TGTGCCAGCAGTGGGGGGGACAGGTCCAGGGAGCTGTTTTTT. Protein: CASSGGDRSRELFF.